This TCR beta chain was documented in a study of tumor-infiltrating lymphocytes in primary liver carcinoma. As for the study in general: Among the tumors, stages were T1-T3 N0M0 and sizes about 4 to 11 cm.

With a constant-region primer, TCR beta cDNA was made from 400 to 550 ng of total RNA. Modified slightly, ARM-PCR produced TCR beta libraries over three nested multiplex PCR rounds. Each of the first two PCR rounds ran approximately 10 cycles with TRBV1-TRBV30 forward and C-beta reverse primers. Each CDR3 protein gets one entry after TCRdb re-called the multiplex PCR reads with MiXCR. Of more than 85,000 distinct CDR3 sequences in the sample, approximately 78% were seen once. Study outcomes and limitations: Whereas tumor region pairs overlapped more, tumor-adjacent and tumor-blood pairs overlapped less. Blood trailed tumors significantly in top-250-clone fraction (p = 0.039).

Points on this clonotype: The antigen is not known.

V lost 7 bases, J lost 5 bases, and 25 bases lay in between. This CDR3 region has 17 residues. Germline values: CDR1 SGHRS, CDR2 YFSETQ. Unsorted bulk tissue, about 19-31 mg of it, served as the source for co-extraction of RNA and DNA. Patients were treatment-naive with chronic HBV infection. Sequences were obtained from liver tumor tissue from sampling region 3. Noted subset: tumor region T3, left-lateral pole. The receptor comes from a man between 40 and 49 years old with primary liver carcinoma and hepatitis B virus infection. J is TRBJ2-1 and V is TRBV5-1, with a weak D call TRBD2 (6 bases). CDR3 nucleotide sequence: TGCGCCAGCCGCTCCTCCTCAGGGCTAGCGTCCCACAATGAGCAGTTCTTC. Translated: CASRSSSGLASHNEQFF.